The clone carrying this TCR beta chain was seen a handful of times. The antigen is undetermined. V lost 4 bases and J lost 9, with 16 bases in between. This CDR3 comprises 13 residues. Germline V lookup: CDR1 SGHTA, CDR2 FQGTGA. Processing released intraepithelial and lamina propria lymphocytes from the graft tissue. This sample stems from a study of graft-versus-host responses after intestinal transplantation. Study overall: Each recipient received a multivisceral, liver-intestinal, or isolated intestinal graft. Recipients uniformly received anti-thymocyte globulin induction, followed by tacrolimus and steroids for 3 to 4 years. Study-level points and caveats: Declines in HvG clones occurring early post-transplant were associated with peak circulating GvH clone levels. The marrow of recipients harbored GvH clones, and ileum or blood showed some of them first.

Some clones are missing from TCRdb's copy, which holds only in-frame ones; the method was immunoSEQ multiplex PCR. The sample lists 9,500 to 15,000 clones; about three quarters were seen once. Material: ileum tissue, obtained about 140 days after intestinal transplantation. The clonotype originates from a human patient who received an intestinal transplant, so some T cells may come from the graft donor. The chain combines TRBV7-3 with TRBJ2-7; TRBD1 is a possible D gene (5 bases). CDR3 sequence reads: CASSWLTGEVQYF. CDR3 bases: TGTGCCAGCAGCTGGTTAACAGGAGAGGTGCAGTACTTC. Complete variable domain (other parts from reference TRBV7-3 and TRBJ2-7): GAGVSQTPSNKVTEKGKYVELRCDPISGHTALYWYRQSLGQGPEFLIYFQGTGAADDSGLPNDRFFAVRPEGSVSTLKIQRTERGDSAVYLCASSWLTGEVQYFGPGTRLTVT.